The entry below describes one T cell receptor (beta chain). The data originate from a study of blood T cell repertoires in COVID-19. Trimming pared 0 bases from V and 5 bases from J, leaving 11 bases between. The germline CDR1 and CDR2 sequences are MNHEY and SVGAGI. The CDR3 covers 15 residues. Sequencing used immunoSEQ multiplex PCR; TCRdb keeps in-frame clones, though not all of them. The sample yields 150,000 to 200,000 clones, just under 85% seen once. This chain joins TRBV6-5 and TRBJ1-5, with D possibly TRBD1 on 6 matching bases. The receptor was isolated from a woman aged 80 or older with acute or convalescent COVID-19. The source material was peripheral blood. This CDR3 is CASSYSPQGDQPQHF. CDR3 DNA sequence: TGTGCCAGCAGTTACTCCCCACAGGGAGATCAGCCCCAGCATTTT.